These 17 T cell receptor beta chains were all obtained from the same sample, sequenced in a study of CD8+CD57+ T cells in acquired aplastic anemia. Genomic DNA constituted the template upon which TCR beta VDJ and CDR3 profiling was performed. TCRdb itself ran the reads through MiXCR, one entry per CDR3 protein. Altogether over 200,000 distinct CDR3 sequences are present, under 65% being singletons, with the ten largest covering about 31%. Specimen: sorted CD4+, CD8+, or CD8+CD57+ T cells (not recorded which) from PBMCs. The receptors shown here come from a human donor in good health.

The sample holds many counts of this clonotype. DNA for the CDR3: TGTGCCAGCAGGTTGGACTCCGGCTCTGGAAACACCATATATTTT. Translating it yields CASRLDSGSGNTIYF. The J gene is TRBJ1-3, the V gene TRBV2; D not certain. CDR3 length equals 15 residues. With 6 bases removed from V and 0 bases from J, the gap between germline ends came to 12 bases. The germline gives CDR1 SNHLY, CDR2 FYNNEI.

The chain uses TRBV7-9 and TRBJ1-2; D is perhaps TRBD1 (5 bases). There are 14 residues in the CDR3. Germline CDR1 SEHNR, CDR2 FQNEAQ (reference sequence). V lost 1 base and J lost 8, with 14 bases in between. CDR3 DNA sequence: TGTGCCAGCAGCTTAGACGGGCAGGGAAGAGGCTACACCTTC. This encodes CASSLDGQGRGYTF.

The rearrangement uses TRBV7-7 and TRBJ1-6, with 11 bases identical to TRBD1. Germline loops: CDR1 SSHAT, CDR2 FNYEAQ (reference sequence). CDR3 length: 18 amino acids. The V segment lost 3 bases and the J segment 0 bases; nucleotides outside the gene matches: 4. DNA for the CDR3: TGTGCCAGCAGCTTCCGGGACAGGGGGAGCTCCTATAATTCACCCCTCCACTTT. This translates into CASSFRDRGSSYNSPLHF. Together with reference TRBV7-7 and TRBJ1-6, the CDR3 gives the full variable domain: GAGVSQSPRYKVTKRGQDVTLRCDPISSHATLYWYQQALGQGPEFLTYFNYEAQPDKSGLPSDRFSAERPEGSISTLTIQRTEQRDSAMYRCASSFRDRGSSYNSPLHFGNGTRLTVT.

At least ten counts were recorded for this clonotype. The chain has TRBV10-3 and TRBJ2-4; D is perhaps TRBD1 (6 bases). The CDR3 spans 16 residues. V was clipped by 0 bases and J by 9 bases, with 18 bases between them. Germline lookup yields CDR1 ENHRY and CDR2 SYGVKD. This CDR3 reads CAISESEQGGGGIQYF. The CDR3 bases are TGTGCCATCAGTGAGTCTGAACAGGGTGGTGGGGGCATTCAGTACTTC.

The chain uses TRBV10-3 and TRBJ1-1; no clear D gene. Germline V gene sequence: CDR1 ENHRY, CDR2 SYGVKD. The CDR3 spans 13 residues. V lost 11 bases to trimming and J lost 0 bases, with 13 bases between them. CDR3 sequence reads: CAACGEVNTEAFF. CDR3 in DNA: TGTGCCGCCTGTGGGGAGGTGAACACTGAAGCTTTCTTT.

This clonotype was observed at least ten times. The chain joins TRBV7-6 to TRBJ1-1; D is undetermined. This CDR3 region has 13 residues. V lost 5 bases and J lost 2, with 9 bases in between. Germline loops: CDR1 SGHVS, CDR2 FNYEAQ. As DNA, the CDR3 is TGTGCCAGCAGCGTGACCCTTAACACTGAAGCTTTCTTT. As protein: CASSVTLNTEAFF.

In its sample, this clonotype was seen a few times. The chain joins TRBV7-2 to TRBJ1-2; possibly TRBD1 for D (5 bases). V lost 3 bases, J lost 7 bases, and 9 bases lay in between. The germline V gene has CDR1 SGHTA and CDR2 FQGNSA. This CDR3 is 12 amino acids long. The CDR3 sequence: CASSLIGTGYTF. The CDR3 nucleotides read TGTGCCAGCAGCTTGATAGGGACTGGCTACACCTTC.

The rearrangement joins TRBV10-3 to TRBJ2-7; TRBD1 matches 10 bases. The germline gives CDR1 ENHRY, CDR2 SYGVKD. V lost 4 bases and J lost 4; bases outside the gene matches: 7. This CDR3 has 15 amino acids. This CDR3 is CAISVGTGVLYEQYF. Here the CDR3 DNA reads TGTGCCATCAGTGTTGGGACAGGGGTCCTGTACGAGCAGTACTTC.

The chain employs TRBV7-7 and TRBJ2-5, with D tentatively TRBD2 (6 bases). V lost 4 bases and J lost 5, with 14 bases in between. Germline loops: CDR1 SSHAT, CDR2 FNYEAQ (reference sequence). The CDR3 totals 14 residues. CDR3 loop: CASSSSGVRETQYF. The CDR3 DNA follows: TGTGCCAGCAGCTCCTCGGGGGTCCGGGAGACCCAGTACTTC.

The V gene is TRBV7-9, the J gene TRBJ2-7, with a possible D match to TRBD1 (7 bases). Germline V lookup: CDR1 SEHNR, CDR2 FQNEAQ (reference sequence). This CDR3 is built from 14 residues. Trimming took 5 bases from V and 8 from J, leaving 19 bases between them. Here the CDR3 reads CASSGGGRQGQQYF. CDR3 nucleotide sequence: TGTGCCAGCAGCGGAGGGGGAAGACAGGGCCAGCAGTACTTC.

This chain links TRBV7-9 with TRBJ2-7; D gene unclear. The CDR3 is made up of 13 amino acids. Trimming stripped 5 bases from V and 4 bases from J, with 12 bases between. Germline V gene lookup returns CDR1 SEHNR and CDR2 FQNEAQ (reference sequence). The CDR3 sequence is CASSPPTLYEQYF. CDR3 coding DNA: TGTGCCAGCAGCCCCCCGACACTTTACGAGCAGTACTTC.

This chain's CDR3 is CATSDLGLAGENEQFF. The CDR3 DNA reads TGTGCCACCAGTGATTTGGGACTAGCGGGAGAGAATGAGCAGTTCTTC. This chain links TRBV24-1 with TRBJ2-1; 13 positions agree with TRBD2. Germline V CDR1 and CDR2: KGHDR, SFDVKD. The CDR3 extends over 16 amino acids. Trimming removed 0 bases from V and 7 bases from J; junction bases left unmatched: 2.

Ten or more counts support this clonotype. CDR3 amino acids: CSVDRVNYGYTF. CDR3 in DNA: TGCAGCGTTGACAGGGTCAACTATGGCTACACCTTC. The chain has TRBV29-1 and TRBJ1-2, with D possibly being TRBD1 (5 bases). Trimming removed 3 bases from V and 2 bases from J, with 7 bases in between. Per the germline V gene, CDR1 is SQVTM and CDR2 is ANQGSEA. The CDR3 has 12 amino acids.

This clonotype was seen a handful of times. The chain employs TRBV5-4 and TRBJ2-7; a weak D match, TRBD2 (5 bases). This CDR3 region has 14 residues. Germline-derived CDR1 and CDR2 are SGHNT and YYREEE (reference sequence). Trimming stripped 4 bases from V and 6 bases from J, with 17 bases between. The CDR3: CASSPAGRQREQYF. The CDR3 DNA sequence: TGTGCCAGCAGCCCCGCGGGCCGGCAGCGCGAGCAGTACTTC.

This clonotype has at least ten counts. This chain connects TRBV5-6 to TRBJ2-7; D may match TRBD1 or TRBD2 (5 bases each). V lost 4 bases and J lost 5, with 16 bases in between. The CDR3 length is 14 residues. Per the germline V gene, CDR1 is SGHDT and CDR2 is YYEEEE. For the CDR3, the DNA is TGTGCCAGCAGCCCGGGAATGGGGCTAAACGAGCAGTACTTC. It translates to CASSPGMGLNEQYF. The full variable domain, completed using reference TRBV5-6 and TRBJ2-7, is DAGVTQSPTHLIKTRGQQVTLRCSPKSGHDTVSWYQQALGQGPQFIFQYYEEEERQRGNFPDRFSGHQFPNYSSELNVNALLLGDSALYLCASSPGMGLNEQYFGPGTRLTVT.

This chain connects TRBV20-1 to TRBJ2-7, with D possibly TRBD1 on 6 matching bases. The CDR3 is 15 residues long. Germline values: CDR1 DFQATT, CDR2 SNEGSKA (reference sequence). V dropped 3 bases and J dropped 2 bases, with 17 bases sitting between them. In DNA form, the CDR3 reads TGCAGTGCTAGGGACTTCGAGGGGGAAACCTACGAGCAGTACTTC. Residues: CSARDFEGETYEQYF.

In its sample, this clonotype was seen a few times. The chain carries TRBV7-9 and TRBJ2-7, with 13 bases identical to TRBD2. V trimming: 6 bases; J trimming: 3 bases; junction bases outside the gene matches: 5. The CDR3 spans 15 residues. Germline V lookup: CDR1 SEHNR, CDR2 FQNEAQ (reference sequence). CDR3 bases: TGTGCCAGCAGACCCGGGACTAGCGGGATCTACGAGCAGTACTTC. Its translation is CASRPGTSGIYEQYF.